These 9 T cell receptor beta chains were all obtained from the same sample, sequenced in a study of radiotherapy plus CTLA-4 blockade in lung cancer. Clones were read by immunoSEQ multiplex PCR, and TCRdb kept only the in-frame ones, dropping some. Among over 75,000 clones listed, about four fifths were seen once. The specimen was peripheral blood, collected from a patient treated with radiotherapy plus ipilimumab. Receptors originate from a human donor with non-small cell lung cancer who had stable disease on radiotherapy plus ipilimumab.

The chain uses TRBV5-6 and TRBJ1-2; D is unresolved. Germline V lookup: CDR1 SGHDT, CDR2 YYEEEE. V was cut by 1 base and J by 3 bases, with 7 bases left in between. There are 13 residues in the CDR3. The CDR3 reads CASSLSRDYGYTF. The CDR3 region has the DNA TGTGCCAGCAGCTTGTCAAGGGACTATGGCTACACCTTC.

The J gene is TRBJ1-5, the V gene TRBV18; 10 bases line up with TRBD1. The length of the CDR3 is 17 residues. CDR1 KGHSH and CDR2 LQKENI come from the germline V gene. The J segment lost 11 bases and the V segment lost 2 bases, leaving 15 bases of the junction unmatched. The CDR3 DNA follows: TGTGCCAGCTCACCATACTCCGGGACAGGGGCCGCTGCAACCCAGCATTTT. It translates to CASSPYSGTGAAATQHF.

The genes are TRBV19 and TRBJ1-1; D is ambiguous. The CDR3 runs 12 residues. Trimming pared 9 bases from V and 4 bases from J, leaving 12 bases between. Germline assignment: CDR1 LNHDA and CDR2 SQIVND (reference sequence). The CDR3 loop reads CASLSELTEAFF. The DNA for the CDR3 is TGTGCCAGCCTCAGCGAGCTCACTGAAGCTTTCTTT.

This clone was picked up many times. V usage is TRBV7-2 and J usage is TRBJ1-1, with 7 bases that match TRBD1. The CDR3 runs 14 residues. V was clipped by 5 bases and J by 4 bases; unmatched bases: 7. From germline, CDR1 is SGHTA and CDR2 FQGNSA. In nucleotides, the CDR3 is TGTGCCAGCAGCCCAAGGGGGCAAGGCACTGAAGCTTTCTTT. Its translation is CASSPRGQGTEAFF.

The CDR3 sequence: CASSQNVEQFF. The CDR3 DNA is TGCGCCAGCAGCCAGAACGTCGAGCAGTTCTTC. The V and J genes are TRBV5-1 and TRBJ2-1; no definite D call. In germline, CDR1 is SGHRS, CDR2 YFSETQ. The CDR3 extends over 11 amino acids. The ends were cut back, 4 bases at V and 10 bases at J, with 9 bases in the middle. Full variable domain (missing parts from reference TRBV5-1 and TRBJ2-1): KAGVTQTPRYLIKTRGQQVTLSCSPISGHRSVSWYQQTPGQGLQFLFEYFSETQRNKGNFPGRFSGRQFSNSRSEMNVSTLELGDSALYLCASSQNVEQFFGPGTRLTVL.

The chain couples TRBV19 to TRBJ1-1; D is uncertain. Looked up from germline, CDR1 is LNHDA and CDR2 is SQIVND (reference sequence). Between the trimmed V and J ends, which lost 1 base and 2 bases, there was a span of 8 bases. The CDR3 loop spans 14 amino acids. The CDR3 loop reads CASSIAGKNTEAFF. The DNA for the CDR3 is TGTGCCAGTAGTATAGCGGGCAAAAACACTGAAGCTTTCTTT.

J is TRBJ1-2 and V is TRBV9, with 8 bases fitting TRBD1. Germline values: CDR1 SGDLS, CDR2 YYNGEE. The CDR3 is made up of 14 amino acids. With 0 bases clipped from V and 8 bases from J, the junction kept 6 bases outside the gene matches. CDR3 coding DNA: TGTGCCAGCAGCGTAGAAGACAGGGGATACGGCTACACCTTC. Protein product: CASSVEDRGYGYTF.

This clone has only one observation. The chain recombines TRBV27 with TRBJ2-1, with 9 nucleotides matching TRBD1. Germline V gives CDR1 MNHEY, CDR2 SMNVEV (reference sequence). The CDR3 runs to 14 residues. The V gene end was trimmed by 6 bases and the J gene end by 8 bases; junction bases not matched to a gene: 8. CDR3 region: CASSPGQGGDEQFF. The CDR3 bases are TGTGCCAGCAGCCCGGGACAGGGAGGCGATGAGCAGTTCTTC.

This clone has just one count. This chain links TRBV7-9 with TRBJ2-1, with D unclear. The CDR3 covers 11 residues. Germline CDR1 reads SEHNR; CDR2 reads FQNEAQ (reference sequence). The V and J ends lost 4 bases and 10 bases respectively, with 8 bases between them. CDR3 DNA: TGTGCCAGCAGCTCACGCGGAGAGCAGTTCTTC. Its protein product is CASSSRGEQFF.